These 6 T cell receptor beta chains were all obtained from the same sample, sequenced in a study of beta chain features in type 1 diabetes. Isolated RNA was reverse transcribed in full, so expressed TCRB transcripts were sequenced. The repertoire was sequenced with immunoSEQ multiplex PCR; TCRdb's copy has only in-frame clones and lacks some. In the table there are almost 350,000 clones, around 7.6% of which are singletons. Sequencing used central memory CD4+ T cells from blood. These receptors were taken from a young woman in good health.

This clone was seen a few times. V gene TRBV28 combines with J gene TRBJ2-7; D is undetermined. This CDR3 is 13 amino acids long. V lost 6 bases, J lost 2 bases, and 11 bases lay in between. Germline CDR1 MDHEN, CDR2 SYDVKM. The CDR3 coding sequence is TGTGCCAGCAGGCTAGGGCCCGCCTACGAGCAGTACTTC. As protein: CASRLGPAYEQYF.

This chain connects TRBV5-6 to TRBJ2-5; D possibly matches TRBD1 or TRBD2 (5 bases each). CDR1 and CDR2 (germline): SGHDT, YYEEEE. Trimming stripped 3 bases from V and 3 bases from J, with 9 bases between. The CDR3 runs to 13 residues. The CDR3 DNA sequence: TGTGCCAGCAGCTGGGGACGGGAAGAGACCCAGTACTTC. Translation gives CASSWGREETQYF.

This clone came up a few times. The genes are TRBV18 and TRBJ2-6, with D unresolved. Trimming took 2 bases from V and 2 from J, leaving 7 bases between them. The CDR3 contains 15 residues. CDR1 and CDR2 (germline): KGHSH, LQKENI. The CDR3 region is CASSPKGAGANVLTF. DNA for the CDR3: TGTGCCAGCTCACCAAAGGGTGCTGGGGCCAACGTCCTGACTTTC.

V and J are TRBV28 and TRBJ1-5; 7 bases align to TRBD1. Germline values: CDR1 MDHEN, CDR2 SYDVKM. J was trimmed by 0 bases and V by 6 bases; bases with no gene match: 8. The CDR3 has 16 residues. The CDR3 is CASRKGARNSNQPQHF. CDR3 sequence (DNA): TGTGCCAGCAGAAAGGGGGCGAGGAATAGCAATCAGCCCCAGCATTTT.

This clone was counted a few times. The rearrangement uses TRBV14 and TRBJ2-7, with a tentative D call TRBD2 (5 bases). This CDR3 spans 17 amino acids. V was clipped by 3 bases and J by 0 bases, with 18 bases between them. Germline CDR1 SGHDN, CDR2 FVKESK. For the CDR3, the DNA is TGTGCCAGCAGCCACGGTCTCACTCGGGCGGGCTCCTACGAGCAGTACTTC. It codes for CASSHGLTRAGSYEQYF.

There are a few counts of this clone. The chain carries TRBV18 and TRBJ2-1; 8 positions match TRBD2. The germline CDR1 and CDR2 sequences are KGHSH and LQKENI. CDR3 size: 13 residues. V gave up 8 bases and J gave up 6 bases; unmatched junction bases: 6. The CDR3 DNA is TGTGCCAGCCGGACTAGCCAAGGCAATGAGCAGTTCTTC. It translates to CASRTSQGNEQFF.